Following are 5 T cell receptor beta chains from one sample sequenced in a study of Graves' ophthalmopathy and Graves' hyperthyroidism. RNA transcripts served as template for amplifying TCR beta CDR3 sequences. In the first round, RT-PCR was carried out with HTBI primers, and a multiplex PCR formed the second round. TCRdb used MiXCR to reprocess the multiplex PCR reads, holding one entry per CDR3 protein. Of around 600,000 distinct CDR3 sequences listed, roughly 39% are singletons. Sequencing was carried out using peripheral blood. The receptors were sampled from an adult man with Graves' ophthalmopathy.

This clonotype has at least ten counts. The J gene is TRBJ1-6, the V gene TRBV2, with D possibly matching TRBD1 (5 bases). V was pared by 3 bases and J by 7 bases, with 10 bases between. The CDR3 extends over 14 amino acids. The germline CDR1 and CDR2 sequences are SNHLY and FYNNEI. This CDR3 is CASSDVQGNSPLHF. CDR3 DNA: TGTGCCAGCAGTGATGTCCAGGGAAATTCACCCCTCCACTTT.

This clonotype was detected only a few times. V gene TRBV12-3 or TRBV12-4 combines with J gene TRBJ2-7; 8 bases map to TRBD2. Trimming at V came to 1 base and at J to 4 bases, leaving 6 bases not matched to a gene. The CDR3 spans 15 residues. In nucleotides, the CDR3 is TGTGCCAGCAGTTTAGATCCAGCGGGAGCTTACGAGCAGTACTTC. Translated: CASSLDPAGAYEQYF.

V usage is TRBV10-3 and J usage is TRBJ1-1; 10 bases fit TRBD1. V lost 6 bases and J lost 0; bases outside the gene matches: 4. The CDR3 covers 15 residues. Germline V gene data show CDR1 as ENHRY and CDR2 as SYGVKD. DNA of the CDR3: TGTGCCATCAGGGGACAGGGGTTAATGAACACTGAAGCTTTCTTT. This translates into CAIRGQGLMNTEAFF.

The V gene is TRBV30, the J gene TRBJ1-3, with D perhaps TRBD1 (6 bases). Germline CDR1 and CDR2: GTSNPN and SVGIG (reference sequence). V lost 3 bases and J lost 0, with 12 bases in between. The CDR3 spans 15 residues. The CDR3 sequence is CAWRLQGRSGNTIYF. Here the CDR3 DNA reads TGTGCCTGGAGGTTACAGGGCCGCTCTGGAAACACCATATATTTT.

This clonotype was seen repeatedly, ten times or more. V is TRBV12-3 or TRBV12-4 and J is TRBJ2-5; 7 positions agree with TRBD1. Trimming removed 7 bases from V and 4 bases from J; junction bases left unmatched: 9. The CDR3 extends over 14 amino acids. CDR3 region: CASNLDRELETQYF. CDR3 bases: TGTGCCAGCAACCTCGACAGGGAATTAGAGACCCAGTACTTC.